Listed here are 20 T cell receptor beta chains from one sample, sequenced in a study of T cell responses to AZD1222 COVID-19 vaccine. The data were produced by immunoSEQ multiplex PCR, yet TCRdb's version contains in-frame clones alone and is incomplete. The sample carries some 110,000 clones, about nine tenths recorded once. The starting material was peripheral blood, obtained on day 0 of AZD1222 vaccination. Receptors originate from an adult in good health.

The J gene is TRBJ1-1, the V gene TRBV5-6; no firm D call. The CDR3 length is 13 residues. Germline V gene lookup returns CDR1 SGHDT and CDR2 YYEEEE. Trimming shortened V by 3 bases and J by 3 bases, and 9 bases separated the two germline ends. The CDR3 sequence is CASSSLVYTEAFF. The DNA of the CDR3 is TGTGCCAGCAGCTCACTAGTTTACACTGAAGCTTTCTTT.

The rearrangement joins TRBV6-1 to TRBJ1-6; 7 bases line up with TRBD1. CDR1 MNHNS and CDR2 SASEGT come from the germline V gene. Trimming cost V 3 bases and J 4 bases; bases outside gene matches: 3. The CDR3 covers 15 residues. CDR3 nucleotides: TGTGCCAGCAGTGAGACAGGGCCTTATAATTCACCCCTCCACTTT. Protein product: CASSETGPYNSPLHF.

This sequence joins TRBV3-1 (or the pseudogene TRBV3-2) and TRBJ2-5, with TRBD1 matching 8 bases. This CDR3 is built from 14 residues. Germline CDR1 and CDR2: LGHDT and YNNKEL (reference sequence). J lost 4 bases, V lost 5 bases, and 6 bases had no gene match. In nucleotides, the CDR3 is TGTGCCAGCAGCACTCACAGGGGGGTAGAGACCCAGTACTTC. Translation gives CASSTHRGVETQYF.

In its sample, this clone was seen a few times. The chain is built from TRBV9 and TRBJ1-6; D might be TRBD1 (5 bases). Germline assignment: CDR1 SGDLS and CDR2 YYNGEE. The V and J ends lost 4 bases and 7 bases respectively, with 15 bases between them. CDR3 length: 15 residues. The CDR3 DNA follows: TGTGCCAGCAGCCCCAGCGCGGGGGGAAATTCACCCCTCCACTTT. It codes for CASSPSAGGNSPLHF.

This chain joins TRBV20-1 and TRBJ2-1, with D unresolved. Per the germline V gene, CDR1 is DFQATT and CDR2 is SNEGSKA (reference sequence). The CDR3 has 11 amino acids. V was shortened by 3 bases and J by 8 bases, with 8 bases between the two germline ends. DNA for the CDR3: TGCAGTGCTAGCGAGCAAGATGAGCAGTTCTTC. Translated, it gives CSASEQDEQFF.

This clone appeared a single time. The gene calls are TRBV2 and TRBJ1-5, with unresolved D. Trimming removed 4 bases from V and 0 bases from J, with 16 bases in between. The CDR3 is made up of 17 amino acids. In germline, CDR1 is SNHLY, CDR2 FYNNEI. The CDR3 region is CASSVGIIRDSNQPQHF. The CDR3 DNA reads as TGTGCCAGCAGTGTTGGTATTATAAGAGATAGCAATCAGCCCCAGCATTTT.

This sequence joins TRBV5-1 and TRBJ2-1; D is undetermined. CDR3 length: 14 amino acids. The V end was cut by 0 bases, the J end by 4 bases, with 8 bases between. CDR1 is SGHRS and CDR2 is YFSETQ in the germline V gene. The DNA of the CDR3 is TGCGCCAGCAGCTTGGCCTTCGCATACAATGAGCAGTTCTTC. Translating gives CASSLAFAYNEQFF.

V usage is TRBV6-5 and J usage is TRBJ2-7, with D hard to call. The CDR3 sequence is 12 residues long. CDR1 is MNHEY and CDR2 is SVGAGI in the germline V gene. V was clipped by 6 bases and J by 8 bases, with 14 bases between them. The CDR3 region is CASSTLSSQQYF. For the CDR3, the DNA is TGTGCCAGCAGCACATTAAGTTCTCAGCAGTACTTC.

The chain joins TRBV2 to TRBJ2-1, with TRBD2 identical over 14 bases. After removal of 2 bases from V and 5 bases from J, the junction contained 14 bases not matched to a gene. Germline V gene lookup returns CDR1 SNHLY and CDR2 FYNNEI. This CDR3 region has 20 residues. The CDR3 DNA sequence: TGTGCCAGCAGTGAACGAGGGGGACTAGCGGGAGTCATCCGCAACAATGAGCAGTTCTTC. The encoded protein is CASSERGGLAGVIRNNEQFF.

The chain carries TRBV9 and TRBJ1-3, with a weak D call TRBD1 (5 bases). Trimming pared 0 bases from V and 1 base from J, leaving 17 bases between. Germline V gene lookup returns CDR1 SGDLS and CDR2 YYNGEE. There are 18 residues in the CDR3. The CDR3 sequence: CASSVGGSQGYSGNTIYF. CDR3 nucleotides: TGTGCCAGCAGCGTAGGAGGGTCTCAGGGTTATTCTGGAAACACCATATATTTT.

The chain joins TRBV19 to TRBJ2-5; 9 bases fit TRBD2. Germline V CDR1 and CDR2: LNHDA, SQIVND (reference sequence). With 4 bases clipped from V and 4 bases from J, the junction kept 4 bases outside the gene matches. The CDR3 covers 14 residues. CDR3 sequence (DNA): TGTGCCAGTAGTACCGAACTAGCGGGAGAGACCCAGTACTTC. It translates to CASSTELAGETQYF. Full variable domain (remainder filled in from reference TRBV19 and TRBJ2-5): DGGITQSPKYLFRKEGQNVTLSCEQNLNHDAMYWYRQDPGQGLRLIYYSQIVNDFQKGDIAEGYSVSREKKESFPLTVTSAQKNPTAFYLCASSTELAGETQYFGPGTRLLVL.

The V and J genes are TRBV5-1 and TRBJ1-2; TRBD1 agrees at 7 bases. CDR3 size: 12 residues. Trimming at V came to 4 bases and at J to 10 bases, leaving 7 bases not matched to a gene. Germline V lookup: CDR1 SGHRS, CDR2 YFSETQ. Here the CDR3 DNA reads TGCGCCAGCAGCGCGGGACAGCAATTCTACACCTTC. Its translation: CASSAGQQFYTF.

The chain has TRBV7-2 and TRBJ1-2; D is unresolved. Germline-derived CDR1 and CDR2 are SGHTA and FQGNSA. Deletions cut 1 base from V and 0 bases from J, with 15 bases between. The CDR3 has 17 residues. The CDR3 reads CASSLDGWPLANYGYTF. The DNA of the CDR3 is TGTGCCAGCAGCTTAGATGGCTGGCCCTTAGCTAACTATGGCTACACCTTC.

V and J are TRBV7-2 and TRBJ1-1; TRBD1 might be the D (6 bases). Germline assignment: CDR1 SGHTA and CDR2 FQGNSA. The CDR3 runs to 14 residues. V lost 3 bases, J lost 1 base, and 9 bases lay in between. The CDR3 DNA sequence: TGTGCCAGCAGCTTCGGACAGAGGAACACTGAAGCTTTCTTT. This gives the protein CASSFGQRNTEAFF.

V and J are TRBV29-1 and TRBJ1-3, with D unclear. Between the trimmed V and J ends, which lost 4 bases and 0 bases, there was a span of 7 bases. The length of the CDR3 is 13 residues. CDR1 and CDR2 (germline): SQVTM, ANQGSEA. This chain's CDR3 is CSVVLSSGNTIYF. The CDR3 coding sequence is TGCAGCGTTGTACTAAGCTCTGGAAACACCATATATTTT.

The chain joins TRBV24-1 to TRBJ2-1; TRBD2 matches 9 bases. This CDR3 is 12 amino acids long. J gave up 10 bases and V 3 bases, and 0 bases lay outside the gene matches. The germline V gene has CDR1 KGHDR and CDR2 SFDVKD. DNA for the CDR3: TGTGCCACCAGTGATGGACTAGCGGAGCAGTTCTTC. It encodes CATSDGLAEQFF.

The chain carries TRBV7-6 and TRBJ2-1, with 8 bases lining up with TRBD2. V shed 4 bases, J shed 5 bases, and the junction held 13 bases outside the gene matches. Germline V gene sequence: CDR1 SGHVS, CDR2 FNYEAQ. This CDR3 spans 17 amino acids. The CDR3 bases are TGTGCCAGCAGCTCCTCTTGGGGAGGGACTAGAGACAATGAGCAGTTCTTC. Amino acids: CASSSSWGGTRDNEQFF.

V and J are TRBV27 and TRBJ1-2, with TRBD1 as a possible D gene (6 bases). The CDR3 contains 12 residues. Trimming took off 4 bases at V and 5 bases at J, with 8 bases between the two ends. Germline values: CDR1 MNHEY, CDR2 SMNVEV (reference sequence). DNA of the CDR3: TGTGCCAGCAGTTCGGACAGATATGGCTACACCTTC. Protein sequence: CASSSDRYGYTF.

This clone was recorded only once. The rearrangement joins TRBV15 to TRBJ2-2; the D gene is possibly TRBD1 (6 bases). This CDR3 is 17 amino acids long. Trimming took 1 base from V and 5 from J, leaving 17 bases between them. CDR1 and CDR2 (germline): LNHNV, YYDKDF (reference sequence). The CDR3 is CATSRATGKFGTGELFF. Written as DNA, the CDR3 is TGTGCCACCAGCAGAGCTACAGGGAAGTTCGGGACCGGGGAGCTGTTTTTT.

This clone was observed once. The genes are TRBV6-5 and TRBJ1-2, with D tentatively TRBD1 (6 bases). Germline CDR1 MNHEY, CDR2 SVGAGI. There are 14 residues in the CDR3. Deletions cut 2 bases from V and 4 bases from J, with 11 bases between. The CDR3 DNA follows: TGTGCCAGCAGTTACCTCGAAGGGGGCTATGGCTACACCTTC. Translated: CASSYLEGGYGYTF.